Listed here are 23 T cell receptor beta chains from one sample, sequenced in a study of T cell changes during pregnancy in multiple sclerosis (dated by TCRdb to between 2019 and 2020). The library was built by means of the immunoSEQ multiplex PCR assay. TCRdb mirrors the immuneACCESS table, restricted to in-frame sequences. Some clones are absent from its copies; in checked studies, under half trace to an unresolved V gene, and the reason for the others is unknown. This sample lists tens of thousands of clones; roughly 92% were detected once. Around 1.4% of the sample belongs to the ten largest clones. Sequencing was performed on peripheral blood, taken in the second trimester of pregnancy. The receptor source for this set is a female donor with multiple sclerosis, enrolled in a pregnancy study.

V gene TRBV7-2 combines with J gene TRBJ2-4; TRBD2 might be the D (5 bases). Germline-derived CDR1 and CDR2 are SGHTA and FQGNSA. The CDR3 has 13 amino acids. V dropped 3 bases and J dropped 9 bases, with 12 bases sitting between them. As DNA, the CDR3 is TGTGCCAGCAGCTTGAGTCGGGATCGCATTCAGTACTTC. It yields the protein CASSLSRDRIQYF.

This clone was observed a handful of times. The chain uses TRBV7-9 and TRBJ2-7; TRBD2 matches at 10 bases. Germline CDR1 and CDR2: SEHNR and FQNEAQ (reference sequence). Trimming at V came to 5 bases and at J to 7 bases, leaving 14 bases not matched to a gene. The CDR3 is 16 amino acids. The CDR3 reads CASSTWSGGAIDEQYF. The CDR3 bases are TGTGCCAGCAGCACATGGAGCGGGGGGGCGATCGATGAGCAGTACTTC.

The chain employs TRBV12-5 and TRBJ2-2; TRBD1 matches at 12 bases. Trimming cost V 1 base and J 6 bases; bases outside gene matches: 3. CDR1 LGHNT and CDR2 FRNRAP come from the germline V gene. The CDR3 is 16 residues long. CDR3 loop: CASGLGGQGASGELFF. The CDR3 DNA is TGTGCTAGTGGTTTGGGGGGACAGGGGGCTTCCGGGGAGCTGTTTTTT.

This rearrangement joins TRBV5-1 to TRBJ2-7; 11 nucleotides align to TRBD1. CDR1 and CDR2 from the germline V gene are SGHRS and YFSETQ. The V segment lost 4 bases and the J segment 6 bases; nucleotides outside the gene matches: 6. CDR3 length: 14 residues. DNA for the CDR3: TGCGCCAGCAGCCAGGGACAGGGGGGTGGCGAGCAGTACTTC. It codes for CASSQGQGGGEQYF.

V usage is TRBV19 and J usage is TRBJ1-6; the match to TRBD1 covers 8 bases. This CDR3 has 18 residues. The germline V gene has CDR1 LNHDA and CDR2 SQIVND (reference sequence). The V and J ends lost 3 bases and 5 bases, in that order; junction bases with no gene match: 12. The CDR3 region has the DNA TGTGCCAGTAGTATGGGGTGGGACAGGCGATCGGATAATTCACCCCTCCACTTT. Protein product: CASSMGWDRRSDNSPLHF.

The gene calls are TRBV10-3 and TRBJ2-6, with 12 bases aligning to TRBD1. Trimming removed 7 bases from V and 3 bases from J; junction bases left unmatched: 7. The CDR3 loop spans 17 amino acids. The V gene's germline CDR1 is ENHRY and CDR2 SYGVKD. CDR3 sequence reads: CAITDGTGGNGANVLTF. For the CDR3, the DNA is TGTGCCATCACCGACGGGACAGGGGGCAATGGGGCCAACGTCCTGACTTTC.

The chain has TRBV9 and TRBJ2-3, with D maybe TRBD2 (6 bases). The V and J ends lost 2 bases and 1 base respectively, with 11 bases between them. The CDR3 runs 15 residues. Per the germline V gene, CDR1 is SGDLS and CDR2 is YYNGEE. The CDR3 nucleotides read TGTGCCAGCAGCGTTCGACTAGGGGGCACAGATACGCAGTATTTT. Its translation is CASSVRLGGTDTQYF.

The CDR3 region is CAWSSGGGLDQPQHF. DNA for the CDR3: TGTGCCTGGAGTTCCGGGGGTGGTTTGGATCAGCCCCAGCATTTT. The chain couples TRBV30 to TRBJ1-5; D is perhaps TRBD1 (5 bases). Germline V gene sequence: CDR1 GTSNPN, CDR2 SVGIG (reference sequence). V lost 2 bases, J lost 5 bases, and 16 bases lay in between. CDR3 size: 15 residues.

The V and J genes are TRBV7-8 and TRBJ1-1; D is undetermined. Between the trimmed V and J ends, which lost 4 bases and 4 bases, there was a span of 13 bases. The CDR3 contains 14 residues. Germline-derived CDR1 and CDR2 are SGHVS and FQNEAQ. The DNA of the CDR3 is TGTGCCAGCAGCTCCCACTGGCGGGGCACTGAAGCTTTCTTT. As protein: CASSSHWRGTEAFF.

This chain links TRBV11-3 with TRBJ2-2; TRBD1 matches at 7 bases. Germline lookup yields CDR1 SGHNT and CDR2 YENEEA. The length of the CDR3 is 13 residues. V gave up 6 bases and J gave up 7 bases; unmatched junction bases: 5. CDR3 nucleotide sequence: TGTGCCAGCAGGGCGACAGGGCACGGGGAGCTGTTTTTT. This gives the protein CASRATGHGELFF.

The chain carries TRBV19 and TRBJ2-1, with D possibly being TRBD2 (7 bases). The CDR3 loop spans 15 amino acids. Between the trimmed V and J ends, which lost 5 bases and 3 bases, there was a span of 14 bases. Germline-derived CDR1 and CDR2 are LNHDA and SQIVND (reference sequence). CDR3 amino acids: CASSASGDNYNEQFF. The CDR3 DNA sequence: TGTGCCAGTAGTGCAAGCGGGGACAACTACAATGAGCAGTTCTTC. Full variable domain (remainder filled in from reference TRBV19 and TRBJ2-1): DGGITQSPKYLFRKEGQNVTLSCEQNLNHDAMYWYRQDPGQGLRLIYYSQIVNDFQKGDIAEGYSVSREKKESFPLTVTSAQKNPTAFYLCASSASGDNYNEQFFGPGTRLTVL.

The rearrangement joins TRBV5-1 to TRBJ1-2, with TRBD1 matching 10 bases. The germline V gene has CDR1 SGHRS and CDR2 YFSETQ. This CDR3 is 15 amino acids long. With 7 bases clipped from V and 6 bases from J, the junction kept 12 bases outside the gene matches. CDR3 in DNA: TGCGCCAGCGGAGACCGGGACAGGGGTAATAATGGCTACACCTTC. This codes for CASGDRDRGNNGYTF. Looking up the rest from reference TRBV5-1 and TRBJ1-2 gives the full variable domain: KAGVTQTPRYLIKTRGQQVTLSCSPISGHRSVSWYQQTPGQGLQFLFEYFSETQRNKGNFPGRFSGRQFSNSRSEMNVSTLELGDSALYLCASGDRDRGNNGYTFGSGTRLTVV.

The genes are TRBV29-1 and TRBJ2-7, with TRBD1 matching over 9 bases. Trimming removed 1 base from V and 4 bases from J; junction bases left unmatched: 8. The CDR3 sequence is 15 residues long. Germline CDR1 and CDR2: SQVTM and ANQGSEA. CDR3 in DNA: TGCAGCGTTGAAGGTCCCCGGACAGGGGCTTACGAGCAGTACTTC. This codes for CSVEGPRTGAYEQYF.

J is TRBJ2-5 and V is TRBV27; 7 bases are a match to TRBD1. Germline assignment: CDR1 MNHEY and CDR2 SMNVEV (reference sequence). The V segment lost 6 bases and the J segment 1 base; nucleotides outside the gene matches: 11. This CDR3 contains 16 residues. The DNA for the CDR3 is TGTGCCAGCAGGCCAACAGGGGTCGGTACCCAAGAGACCCAGTACTTC. It codes for CASRPTGVGTQETQYF.

This clone was found once. V and J are TRBV4-2 and TRBJ2-5; 7 bases map to TRBD2. J was trimmed by 2 bases and V by 1 base; bases with no gene match: 16. The CDR3 consists of 19 residues. Germline assignment: CDR1 LGHNA and CDR2 YNFKEQ. The CDR3 protein is CASSQVRFGGLAEQETQYF. In nucleotides, the CDR3 is TGTGCCAGCAGCCAAGTTAGATTCGGGGGTCTAGCGGAACAAGAGACCCAGTACTTC.

The rearrangement joins TRBV19 to TRBJ2-1; TRBD2 matches at 12 bases. CDR1 is LNHDA and CDR2 is SQIVND in the germline V gene (reference sequence). This CDR3 has 14 residues. Trimming took 6 bases from V and 6 from J; bases not matched to a gene: 3. CDR3 nucleotide sequence: TGTGCCAGTAGCAGACTAGCGGGAGTCAATGAGCAGTTCTTC. This translates into CASSRLAGVNEQFF.

This clone was seen a handful of times. This chain joins TRBV19 and TRBJ1-2; TRBD1 matches 11 bases. Germline-derived CDR1 and CDR2 are LNHDA and SQIVND (reference sequence). The CDR3 has 16 amino acids. The V and J ends lost 7 bases and 7 bases, in that order; junction bases with no gene match: 14. CDR3 region: CASKTWDRGILSGYTF. The DNA for the CDR3 is TGTGCCAGTAAGACCTGGGACAGGGGGATTCTATCTGGCTACACCTTC. Combining the CDR3 with reference TRBV19 and TRBJ1-2 gives the whole variable domain DGGITQSPKYLFRKEGQNVTLSCEQNLNHDAMYWYRQDPGQGLRLIYYSQIVNDFQKGDIAEGYSVSREKKESFPLTVTSAQKNPTAFYLCASKTWDRGILSGYTFGSGTRLTVV.

The chain recombines TRBV27 with TRBJ1-3; TRBD1 aligns across 9 bases. The CDR3 is 14 residues long. The germline CDR1 and CDR2 sequences are MNHEY and SMNVEV (reference sequence). J was trimmed by 3 bases and V by 5 bases; bases with no gene match: 2. The CDR3 nucleotides read TGTGCCAGCAGTCCGGGACAGGGTGGAAACACCATATATTTT. This encodes CASSPGQGGNTIYF.

CDR3 region: CASRPGGYHEQYF. The CDR3 nucleotides are TGTGCCAGCAGACCGGGGGGGTACCACGAGCAGTACTTC. This chain links TRBV6-4 with TRBJ2-7; 8 bases map to TRBD2. The CDR3 extends over 13 amino acids. Trimming cost V 6 bases and J 5 bases; bases outside gene matches: 6. CDR1 and CDR2 (germline): MRHNA, SNTAGT.

V is TRBV11-2 and J is TRBJ1-3; no definite D call. V lost 2 bases and J 4 bases, leaving 15 bases between the germline ends. The CDR3 runs to 16 residues. Germline loops: CDR1 SGHAT, CDR2 FQNNGV. CDR3 region: CASSLQNMRAGNTIYF. CDR3 nucleotides: TGTGCCAGCAGCTTACAGAACATGAGGGCAGGAAACACCATATATTTT.

The rearrangement joins TRBV7-8 to TRBJ2-2; D is possibly TRBD2 (5 bases). V was clipped by 1 base and J by 4 bases, with 22 bases between them. This CDR3 comprises 19 residues. In germline, CDR1 is SGHVS, CDR2 FQNEAQ. The CDR3 region has the DNA TGTGCCAGCAGCTTAGGTTACGGTTCGTCCGTTCGGGGCACCGGGGAGCTGTTTTTT. Amino acids: CASSLGYGSSVRGTGELFF. The full variable domain, its missing parts supplied by reference TRBV7-8 and TRBJ2-2, is GAGVSQSPRYKVAKRGQDVALRCDPISGHVSLFWYQQALGQGPEFLTYFQNEAQLDKSGLPSDRFFAERPEGSVSTLKIQRTQQEDSAVYLCASSLGYGSSVRGTGELFFGEGSRLTVL.

CDR3 sequence (DNA): TGCGCCAGCAGCCTTGCTGGCGGCACTGAAGCTTTCTTT. Its translation: CASSLAGGTEAFF. V and J are TRBV10-1 and TRBJ1-1; no clear D gene. This CDR3 is 13 amino acids long. Per the germline V gene, CDR1 is WNHNN and CDR2 is SYGVQD (reference sequence). V shed 6 bases and J shed 4 bases, with 12 bases lying between them.

This chain's CDR3 is CASSLQGGWTGELFF. CDR3 DNA sequence: TGTGCCAGCAGCCTACAGGGGGGTTGGACCGGGGAGCTGTTTTTT. The gene calls are TRBV7-7 and TRBJ2-2, with 8 positions matching TRBD1. This CDR3 comprises 15 residues. Germline V gene lookup returns CDR1 SSHAT and CDR2 FNYEAQ (reference sequence). V trimming: 5 bases; J trimming: 5 bases; junction bases outside the gene matches: 7.